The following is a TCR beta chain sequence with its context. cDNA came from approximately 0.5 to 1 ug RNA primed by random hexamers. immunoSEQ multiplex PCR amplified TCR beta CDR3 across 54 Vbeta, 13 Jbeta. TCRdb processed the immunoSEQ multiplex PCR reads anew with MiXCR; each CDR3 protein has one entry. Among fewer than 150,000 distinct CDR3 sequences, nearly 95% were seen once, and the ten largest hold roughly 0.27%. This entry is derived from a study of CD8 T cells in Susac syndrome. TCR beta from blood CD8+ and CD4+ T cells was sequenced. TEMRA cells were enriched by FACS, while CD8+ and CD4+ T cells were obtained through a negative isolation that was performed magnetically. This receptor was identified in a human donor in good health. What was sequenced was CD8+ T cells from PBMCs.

CDR3 bases: TGTGCCAGCGCAGCGGGAGGGGAGCTGTTTTTT. Amino acid sequence: CASAAGGELFF. This rearrangement joins TRBV6-5 to TRBJ2-2, with 7 bases fitting TRBD2. The CDR3 has 11 amino acids. Germline trimming cut 8 bases from V and 8 bases from J; bases unmatched to any gene: 2. In germline, CDR1 is MNHEY, CDR2 SVGAGI.